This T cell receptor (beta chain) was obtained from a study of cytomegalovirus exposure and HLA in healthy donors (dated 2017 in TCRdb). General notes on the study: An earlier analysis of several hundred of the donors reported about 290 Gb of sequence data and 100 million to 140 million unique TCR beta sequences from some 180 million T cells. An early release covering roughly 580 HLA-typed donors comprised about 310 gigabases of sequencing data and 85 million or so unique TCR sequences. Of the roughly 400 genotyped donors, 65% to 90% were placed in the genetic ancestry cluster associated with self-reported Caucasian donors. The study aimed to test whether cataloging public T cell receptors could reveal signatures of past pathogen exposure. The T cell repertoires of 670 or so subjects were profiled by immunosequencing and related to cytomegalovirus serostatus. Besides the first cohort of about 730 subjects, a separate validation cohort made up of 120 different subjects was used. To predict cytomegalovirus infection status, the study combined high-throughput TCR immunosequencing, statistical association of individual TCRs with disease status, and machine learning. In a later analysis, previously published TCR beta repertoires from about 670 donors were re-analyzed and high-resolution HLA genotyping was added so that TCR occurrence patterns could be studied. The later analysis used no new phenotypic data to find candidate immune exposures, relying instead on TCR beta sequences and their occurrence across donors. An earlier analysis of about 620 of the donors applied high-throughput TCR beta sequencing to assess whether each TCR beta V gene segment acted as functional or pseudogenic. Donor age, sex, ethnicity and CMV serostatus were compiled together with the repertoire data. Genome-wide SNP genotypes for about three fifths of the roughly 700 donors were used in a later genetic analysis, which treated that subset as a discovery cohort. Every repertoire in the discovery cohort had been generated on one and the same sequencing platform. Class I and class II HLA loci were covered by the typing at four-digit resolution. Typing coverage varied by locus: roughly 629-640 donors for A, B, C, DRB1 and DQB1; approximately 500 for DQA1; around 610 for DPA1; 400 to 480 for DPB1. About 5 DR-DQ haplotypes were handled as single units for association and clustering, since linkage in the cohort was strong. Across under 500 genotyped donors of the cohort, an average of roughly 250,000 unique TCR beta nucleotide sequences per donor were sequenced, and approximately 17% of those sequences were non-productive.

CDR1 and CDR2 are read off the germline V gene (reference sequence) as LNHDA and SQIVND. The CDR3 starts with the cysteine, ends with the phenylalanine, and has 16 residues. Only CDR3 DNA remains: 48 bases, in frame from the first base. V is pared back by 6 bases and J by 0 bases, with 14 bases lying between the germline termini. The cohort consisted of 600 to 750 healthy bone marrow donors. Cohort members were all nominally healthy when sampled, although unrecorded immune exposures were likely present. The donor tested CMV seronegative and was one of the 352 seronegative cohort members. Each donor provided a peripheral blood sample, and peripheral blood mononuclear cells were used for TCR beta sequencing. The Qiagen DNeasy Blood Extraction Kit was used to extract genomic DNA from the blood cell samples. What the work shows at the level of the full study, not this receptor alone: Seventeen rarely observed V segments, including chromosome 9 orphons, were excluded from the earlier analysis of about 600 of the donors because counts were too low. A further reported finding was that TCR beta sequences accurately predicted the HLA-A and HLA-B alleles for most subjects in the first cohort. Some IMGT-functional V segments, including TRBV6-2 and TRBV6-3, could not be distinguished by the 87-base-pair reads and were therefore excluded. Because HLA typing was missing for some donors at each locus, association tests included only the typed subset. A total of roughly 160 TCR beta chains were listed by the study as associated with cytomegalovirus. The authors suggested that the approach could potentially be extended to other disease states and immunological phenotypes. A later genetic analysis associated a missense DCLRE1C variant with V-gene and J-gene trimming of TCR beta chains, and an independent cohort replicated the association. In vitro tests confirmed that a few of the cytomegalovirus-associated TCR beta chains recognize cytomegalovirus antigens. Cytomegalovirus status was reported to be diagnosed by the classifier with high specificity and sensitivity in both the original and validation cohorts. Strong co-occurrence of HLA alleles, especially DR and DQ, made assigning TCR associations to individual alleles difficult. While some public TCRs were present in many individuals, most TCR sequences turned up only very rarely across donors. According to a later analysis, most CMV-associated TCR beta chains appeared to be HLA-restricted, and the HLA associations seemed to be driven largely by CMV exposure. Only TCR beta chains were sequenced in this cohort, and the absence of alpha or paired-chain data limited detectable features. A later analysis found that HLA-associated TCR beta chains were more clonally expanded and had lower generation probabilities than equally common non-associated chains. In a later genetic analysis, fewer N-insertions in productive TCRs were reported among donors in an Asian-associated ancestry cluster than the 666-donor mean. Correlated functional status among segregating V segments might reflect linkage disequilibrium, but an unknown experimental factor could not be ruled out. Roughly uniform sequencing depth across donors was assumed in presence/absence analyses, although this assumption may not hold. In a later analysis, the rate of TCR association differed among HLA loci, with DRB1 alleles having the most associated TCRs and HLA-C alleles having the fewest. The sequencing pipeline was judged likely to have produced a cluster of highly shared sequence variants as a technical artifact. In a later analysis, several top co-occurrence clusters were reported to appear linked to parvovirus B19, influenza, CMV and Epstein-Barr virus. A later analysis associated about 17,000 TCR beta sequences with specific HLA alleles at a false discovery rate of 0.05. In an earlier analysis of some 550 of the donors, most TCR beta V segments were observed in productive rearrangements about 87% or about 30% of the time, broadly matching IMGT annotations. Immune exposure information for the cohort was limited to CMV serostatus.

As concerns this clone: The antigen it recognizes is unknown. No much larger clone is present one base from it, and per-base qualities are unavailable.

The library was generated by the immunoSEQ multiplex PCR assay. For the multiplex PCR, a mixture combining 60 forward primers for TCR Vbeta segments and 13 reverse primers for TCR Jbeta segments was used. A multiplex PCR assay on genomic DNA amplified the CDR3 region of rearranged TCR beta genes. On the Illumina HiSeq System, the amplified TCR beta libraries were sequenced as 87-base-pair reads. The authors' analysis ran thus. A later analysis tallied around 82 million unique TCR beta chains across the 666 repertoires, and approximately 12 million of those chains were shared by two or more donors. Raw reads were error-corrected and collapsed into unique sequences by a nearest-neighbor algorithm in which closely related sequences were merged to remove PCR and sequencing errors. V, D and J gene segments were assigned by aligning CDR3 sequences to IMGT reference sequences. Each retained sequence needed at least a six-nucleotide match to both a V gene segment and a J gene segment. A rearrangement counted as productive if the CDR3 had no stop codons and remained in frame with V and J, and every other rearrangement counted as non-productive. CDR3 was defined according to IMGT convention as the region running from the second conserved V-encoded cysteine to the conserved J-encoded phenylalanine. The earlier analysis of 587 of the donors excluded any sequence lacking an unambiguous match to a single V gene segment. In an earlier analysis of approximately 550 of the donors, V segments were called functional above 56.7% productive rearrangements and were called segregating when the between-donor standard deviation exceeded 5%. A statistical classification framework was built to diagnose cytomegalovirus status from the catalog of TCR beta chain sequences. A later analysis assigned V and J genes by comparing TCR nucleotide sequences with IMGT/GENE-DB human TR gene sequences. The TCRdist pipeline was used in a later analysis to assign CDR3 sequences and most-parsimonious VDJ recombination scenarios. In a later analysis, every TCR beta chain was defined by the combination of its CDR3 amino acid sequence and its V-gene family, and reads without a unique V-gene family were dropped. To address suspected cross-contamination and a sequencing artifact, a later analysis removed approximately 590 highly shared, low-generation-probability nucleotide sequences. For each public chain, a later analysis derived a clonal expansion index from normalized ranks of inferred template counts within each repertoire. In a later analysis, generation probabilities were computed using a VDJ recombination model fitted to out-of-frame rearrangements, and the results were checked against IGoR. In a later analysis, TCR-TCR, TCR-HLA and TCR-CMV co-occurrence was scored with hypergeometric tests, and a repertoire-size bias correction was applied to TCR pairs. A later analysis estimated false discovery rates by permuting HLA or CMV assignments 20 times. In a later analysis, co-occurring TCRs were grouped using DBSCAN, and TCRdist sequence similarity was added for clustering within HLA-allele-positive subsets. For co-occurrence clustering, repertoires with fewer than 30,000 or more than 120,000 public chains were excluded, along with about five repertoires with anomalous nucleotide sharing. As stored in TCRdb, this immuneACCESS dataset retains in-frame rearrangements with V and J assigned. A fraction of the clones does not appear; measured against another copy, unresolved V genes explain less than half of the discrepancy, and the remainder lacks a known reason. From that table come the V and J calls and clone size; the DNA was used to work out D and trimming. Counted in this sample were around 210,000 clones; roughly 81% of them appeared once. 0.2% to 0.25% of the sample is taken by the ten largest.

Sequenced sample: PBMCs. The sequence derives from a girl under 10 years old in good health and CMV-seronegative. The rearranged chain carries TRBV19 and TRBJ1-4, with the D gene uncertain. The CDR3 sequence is CASRPPTAATNEKLFF. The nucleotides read TGTGCCAGTAGGCCACCCACCGCAGCAACTAATGAAAAACTGTTTTTT.